What follows are 5 T cell receptor beta chains derived from one specimen sequenced in a study of tumor-infiltrating lymphocytes in oesophageal squamous cell carcinoma. TCRdb independently ran MiXCR on the PCR reads; one entry per CDR3 protein. The sample has around 19,000 distinct CDR3 sequences; around 48% are singletons. The sample consisted of normal esophageal tissue next to the tumor. Every receptor here comes from a female donor with esophageal squamous cell carcinoma.

The rearrangement links TRBV7-2 to TRBJ2-6; D gene ambiguous. Germline V lookup: CDR1 SGHTA, CDR2 FQGNSA. This CDR3 spans 16 amino acids. Trimming removed 0 bases at V and 2 bases at J, with 8 bases between. The CDR3 DNA reads TGTGCCAGCAGCTTAGCAGTGGTAACTGGGGCCAACGTCCTGACTTTC. This translates into CASSLAVVTGANVLTF.

In its sample, this clonotype was seen once. V and J are TRBV5-4 and TRBJ1-2, with 9 bases lining up with TRBD1. This CDR3 region has 13 residues. The V segment lost 10 bases and the J segment 2 bases; nucleotides outside the gene matches: 6. Germline values: CDR1 SGHNT, CDR2 YYREEE (reference sequence). CDR3 sequence (DNA): TGTGCCGGGGGGGACAGGGTCAACTATGGCTACACCTTC. Protein: CAGGDRVNYGYTF.

This clonotype was detected only a few times. The rearrangement joins TRBV7-2 to TRBJ2-5, with 7 bases identical to TRBD1. Trimming cost V 1 base and J 4 bases; bases outside gene matches: 6. The germline V gene has CDR1 SGHTA and CDR2 FQGNSA. The CDR3 is 15 amino acids. CDR3: CASSLGARGSETQYF. The CDR3 DNA is TGTGCCAGCAGCTTAGGTGCCAGGGGGTCAGAGACCCAGTACTTC.

This clonotype was seen a handful of times. The chain couples TRBV15 to TRBJ2-5; a weak D match, TRBD1 (6 bases). The DNA end is more similar to TRBJ2-7, so the J call may be wrong. The germline CDR1 and CDR2 sequences are LNHNV and YYDKDF (reference sequence). This CDR3 is 14 amino acids long. DNA of the CDR3: TGTGCCACCAGCAGAGACAGGGGCCCTTACGAGCAGTACTTC. Encoded protein: CATSRDRGPYEQYF.

This chain uses TRBV27 with TRBJ1-1, with D perhaps TRBD1 (5 bases). The germline V gene has CDR1 MNHEY and CDR2 SMNVEV (reference sequence). CDR3 length: 15 amino acids. V lost 5 bases to trimming and J lost 4 bases, with 17 bases between them. The CDR3 DNA is TGTGCCAGCAGTACACAGGAACGGGGGAGCACTGAAGCTTTCTTT. Translating gives CASSTQERGSTEAFF.